The 24 T cell receptor beta chains in this list originate from one sample, sequenced in a study of long-term antiretroviral therapy in people with HIV. It was version v3.0 of the immunoSEQ assay that was run at survey level. Libraries were prepared by immunoSEQ multiplex PCR; TCRdb keeps only in-frame clonotypes and omits some of them. Altogether 10,000 to 15,000 clones are present, approximately 71% being singletons, with the ten largest covering about a fifth. Sequencing used unsorted PBMCs, obtained 0.5 years before starting antiretroviral therapy. These receptors were collected from a woman in her thirties or forties with HIV.

The V and J genes are TRBV7-6 and TRBJ1-2; possible D gene TRBD1, 5 bases. V lost 3 bases, J lost 8 bases, and 25 bases lay in between. CDR3 length equals 17 residues. Germline CDR1 reads SGHVS; CDR2 reads FNYEAQ. The CDR3 loop reads CASSLYQGGAGVRGYTF. CDR3 nucleotide sequence: TGTGCCAGCAGCTTGTACCAGGGTGGGGCCGGGGTGAGAGGCTACACCTTC.

In this sample, this clone turned up once. The chain combines TRBV29-1 with TRBJ2-7; perhaps TRBD2 as D (6 bases). Germline lookup yields CDR1 SQVTM and CDR2 ANQGSEA. V lost 4 bases and J 3 bases, leaving 13 bases between the germline ends. The CDR3 contains 13 residues. The CDR3, as DNA: TGCAGCGTTGGGCGGGACTGGGGCTACGAGCAGTACTTC. This sequence encodes CSVGRDWGYEQYF.

This clone was recorded a few times. The chain couples TRBV19 to TRBJ1-5; D remains ambiguous. Germline values: CDR1 LNHDA, CDR2 SQIVND (reference sequence). There are 15 residues in the CDR3. Trimming pared 7 bases from V and 2 bases from J, leaving 15 bases between. The DNA for the CDR3 is TGTGCCAGTACCTGGTCCAGTCGAGGCAATCAGCCCCAGCATTTT. Its translation: CASTWSSRGNQPQHF.

The rearrangement uses TRBV19 and TRBJ1-6, with 7 bases fitting TRBD1. This CDR3 is 16 amino acids long. The junction had 6 bases not matched to a gene; V was cut back by 1 base and J by 6 bases. Looked up from germline, CDR1 is LNHDA and CDR2 is SQIVND (reference sequence). The CDR3 is CASSIAGDSLNSPLHF. The CDR3, as DNA: TGTGCCAGTAGTATAGCAGGGGACAGCCTTAATTCACCCCTCCACTTT.

The chain couples TRBV29-1 to TRBJ1-3; no firm D call. CDR1 and CDR2 (germline): SQVTM, ANQGSEA. V gave up 5 bases and J gave up 0 bases, with 5 bases separating them. This CDR3 has 12 residues. This CDR3 is CSVMNSGNTIYF. In nucleotides, the CDR3 is TGCAGCGTTATGAACTCTGGAAACACCATATATTTT.

CDR3 in amino acids: CASSPRRDNEQFF. The CDR3 DNA sequence: TGTGCCAGCAGTCCAAGAAGGGACAATGAGCAGTTCTTC. The chain is built from TRBV7-8 and TRBJ2-1; D gene ambiguous. Germline-derived CDR1 and CDR2 are SGHVS and FQNEAQ. The CDR3 covers 13 residues. The V and J ends lost 6 bases and 5 bases respectively, with 11 bases between them.

CDR3 in DNA: TGTGCCAGCTCGGGACAGCACAATCAGCCCCAGCATTTT. This gives the protein CASSGQHNQPQHF. This rearrangement joins TRBV25-1 to TRBJ1-5, with 7 nucleotides matching TRBD1. Germline values: CDR1 MGHDK, CDR2 SYGVNS. V trimming: 8 bases; J trimming: 3 bases; junction bases outside the gene matches: 4. The CDR3 covers 13 residues.

This chain uses TRBV5-1 with TRBJ1-1; D gene unclear. The V and J ends lost 0 bases and 1 base respectively, with 7 bases between them. The CDR3 runs to 14 residues. In germline, CDR1 is SGHRS, CDR2 YFSETQ. Here the CDR3 DNA reads TGCGCCAGCAGCTTGGATTCAGGGAACACTGAAGCTTTCTTT. It codes for CASSLDSGNTEAFF.

This chain links TRBV10-3 with TRBJ1-6, with a tentative D call TRBD1 (6 bases). Per germline, CDR1 ENHRY and CDR2 SYGVKD. The CDR3 covers 14 residues. With 7 bases removed from V and 11 bases from J, the gap between germline ends came to 18 bases. CDR3: CAITEDRTAPPLHF. DNA for the CDR3: TGTGCCATCACCGAGGACAGAACTGCTCCACCCCTCCACTTT.

This chain joins TRBV11-3 and TRBJ2-2, with a tentative D call TRBD2 (5 bases). This CDR3 spans 14 amino acids. CDR1 and CDR2 from the germline V gene are SGHNT and YENEEA. Trimming cost V 3 bases and J 4 bases, with 9 bases left between them. The CDR3 DNA reads TGTGCCAGCAGCTTTAATGCGGGCACCGGGGAGCTGTTTTTT. Encoded protein: CASSFNAGTGELFF.

V gene TRBV7-2 combines with J gene TRBJ2-2; unclear D gene. The CDR3 is 16 amino acids. Germline V gene data show CDR1 as SGHTA and CDR2 as FQGNSA. With 2 bases removed from V and 2 bases from J, the gap between germline ends came to 12 bases. As DNA, the CDR3 is TGTGCCAGCAGCTTACAACAACCGCAAAACACCGGGGAGCTGTTTTTT. Translated: CASSLQQPQNTGELFF.

The table lists this clone with a count of one. J is TRBJ2-5 and V is TRBV11-3; 8 bases are shared with TRBD2. Losses at the gene ends were 2 bases for V and 4 bases for J; bases not matched to a gene: 12. CDR3 length: 17 residues. Germline CDR1 and CDR2: SGHNT and YENEEA. The CDR3 loop is CASSLKRSGGLGETQYF. The CDR3 nucleotides read TGTGCCAGCAGCTTAAAGAGAAGCGGGGGACTCGGAGAGACCCAGTACTTC.

The chain recombines TRBV5-4 with TRBJ1-5; tentative D call: TRBD1 (6 bases). Germline CDR1 SGHNT, CDR2 YYREEE (reference sequence). V lost 3 bases and J lost 5, with 15 bases in between. There are 15 residues in the CDR3. The CDR3, as DNA: TGTGCCAGCAGCTCTTCTTTCAGACAGGATCAGCCCCAGCATTTT. Protein product: CASSSSFRQDQPQHF.

The chain links TRBV2 to TRBJ2-4; tentatively, D is TRBD1 (6 bases). The CDR3 is 14 residues long. Germline loops: CDR1 SNHLY, CDR2 FYNNEI. V gave up 1 base and J gave up 6 bases, with 10 bases separating them. CDR3 nucleotide sequence: TGTGCCAGCAGTGAAGGCCGGGACACAAACATTCAGTACTTC. This sequence encodes CASSEGRDTNIQYF. Combining the CDR3 with reference TRBV2 and TRBJ2-4 gives the whole variable domain EPEVTQTPSHQVTQMGQEVILRCVPISNHLYFYWYRQILGQKVEFLVSFYNNEISEKSEIFDDQFSVERPDGSNFTLKIRSTKLEDSAMYFCASSEGRDTNIQYFGAGTRLSVL.

V gene TRBV27 combines with J gene TRBJ1-1, with a weak D call TRBD1 (6 bases). The CDR3 length is 12 residues. V lost 6 bases, J lost 11 bases, and 16 bases lay in between. Germline V CDR1 and CDR2: MNHEY, SMNVEV (reference sequence). DNA of the CDR3: TGTGCCAGCAGGAATTTCGGGGGCGAGGCTTTCTTT. Protein product: CASRNFGGEAFF.

The CDR3 coding sequence is TGTGCCAGCAGCCAGGGGGATCCCGGGACTCCAGTCCTGAACGAGCAGTACTTC. This gives the protein CASSQGDPGTPVLNEQYF. The chain carries TRBV7-9 and TRBJ2-7, with D possibly TRBD1 on 7 matching bases. The CDR3 runs 18 residues. The germline gives CDR1 SEHNR, CDR2 FQNEAQ (reference sequence). V lost 5 bases, J lost 5 bases, and 28 bases lay in between.

The CDR3 nucleotides are TGTGCCAGCAGCCCCCGGACAGGGTCCGGGGCCAACGTCCTGACTTTC. It is translated as CASSPRTGSGANVLTF. The J gene is TRBJ2-6, the V gene TRBV7-8; TRBD1 agrees at 8 bases. Germline trimming cut 5 bases from V and 4 bases from J; bases unmatched to any gene: 7. The CDR3 is made up of 16 amino acids. The germline CDR1 and CDR2 sequences are SGHVS and FQNEAQ.

The chain couples TRBV11-3 to TRBJ1-2, with unresolved D. V was pared by 5 bases and J by 6 bases, with 16 bases between. This CDR3 is 14 amino acids long. Germline assignment: CDR1 SGHNT and CDR2 YENEEA. Here the CDR3 reads CASSPTMAAHGYTF. CDR3 coding DNA: TGTGCCAGCAGCCCTACCATGGCAGCGCATGGCTACACCTTC. Supplemented by reference TRBV11-3 and TRBJ1-2, the full variable domain reads EAGVVQSPRYKIIEKKQPVAFWCNPISGHNTLYWYLQNLGQGPELLIRYENEEAVDDSQLPKDRFSAERLKGVDSTLKIQPAELGDSAVYLCASSPTMAAHGYTFGSGTRLTVV.

This clone was seen a handful of times. The chain couples TRBV5-1 to TRBJ2-7; D is uncertain. Germline V lookup: CDR1 SGHRS, CDR2 YFSETQ. CDR3 size: 14 residues. V gave up 0 bases and J gave up 1 base, with 8 bases separating them. CDR3 residues: CASSLEGSSYEQYF. The DNA for the CDR3 is TGCGCCAGCAGCTTGGAGGGAAGTTCCTACGAGCAGTACTTC.

This clone was recorded a few times. V and J are TRBV5-1 and TRBJ1-3, with TRBD1 as a possible D gene (5 bases). Per germline, CDR1 SGHRS and CDR2 YFSETQ. The CDR3 is made up of 15 amino acids. V lost 4 bases to trimming and J lost 6 bases, with 17 bases between them. The CDR3 sequence: CASSVSGTAENTIYF. Here the CDR3 DNA reads TGCGCCAGCAGCGTCTCCGGGACTGCTGAAAACACCATATATTTT.

V and J are TRBV18 and TRBJ2-5; D is undetermined. Trimming stripped 7 bases from V and 1 base from J, with 10 bases between. Germline V gene lookup returns CDR1 KGHSH and CDR2 LQKENI. This CDR3 contains 13 residues. In nucleotides, the CDR3 is TGTGCCAGCTGCCCTCAGTTCCAAGAGACCCAGTACTTC. This translates into CASCPQFQETQYF.

The chain joins TRBV19 to TRBJ1-1; TRBD1 aligns across 7 bases. V was pared by 3 bases and J by 4 bases, with 8 bases of the junction left unmatched. This CDR3 spans 15 amino acids. CDR1 and CDR2 (germline): LNHDA, SQIVND (reference sequence). The CDR3 protein is CASSIVLGGSTEAFF. The CDR3 DNA reads TGTGCCAGTAGTATTGTTTTAGGGGGCAGCACTGAAGCTTTCTTT.

This chain connects TRBV11-3 to TRBJ2-7; D is possibly TRBD1 (6 bases). V was cut by 2 bases and J by 2 bases, with 10 bases left in between. Looked up from germline, CDR1 is SGHNT and CDR2 is YENEEA. The CDR3 consists of 14 residues. CDR3 amino acids: CASSLTGSTYEQYF. In nucleotides, the CDR3 is TGTGCCAGCAGCTTAACAGGGAGCACCTACGAGCAGTACTTC.

The rearrangement joins TRBV18 to TRBJ1-1; tentative D call: TRBD1 (6 bases). The length of the CDR3 is 15 residues. Germline V gives CDR1 KGHSH, CDR2 LQKENI. With 3 bases removed from V and 4 bases from J, the gap between germline ends came to 15 bases. DNA of the CDR3: TGTGCCAGCTCACCGCCCAACAGGGTTCTCACTGAAGCTTTCTTT. Translating gives CASSPPNRVLTEAFF. The whole variable domain, filled in from reference TRBV18 and TRBJ1-1, reads NAGVMQNPRHLVRRRGQEARLRCSPMKGHSHVYWYRQLPEEGLKFMVYLQKENIIDESGMPKERFSAEFPKEGPSILRIQQVVRGDSAAYFCASSPPNRVLTEAFFGQGTRLTVV.